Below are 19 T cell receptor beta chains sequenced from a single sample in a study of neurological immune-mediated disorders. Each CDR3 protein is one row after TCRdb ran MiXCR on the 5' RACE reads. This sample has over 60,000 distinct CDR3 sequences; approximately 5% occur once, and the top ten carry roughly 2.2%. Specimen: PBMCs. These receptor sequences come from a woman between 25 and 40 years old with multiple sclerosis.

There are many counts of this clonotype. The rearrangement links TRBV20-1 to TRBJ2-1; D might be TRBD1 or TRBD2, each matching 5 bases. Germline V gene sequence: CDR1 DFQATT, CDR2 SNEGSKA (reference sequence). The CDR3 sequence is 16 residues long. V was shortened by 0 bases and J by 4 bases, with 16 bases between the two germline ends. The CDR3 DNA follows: TGCAGTGCTAGAGATCTGGGGGACGGAGGATACAATGAGCAGTTCTTC. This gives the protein CSARDLGDGGYNEQFF.

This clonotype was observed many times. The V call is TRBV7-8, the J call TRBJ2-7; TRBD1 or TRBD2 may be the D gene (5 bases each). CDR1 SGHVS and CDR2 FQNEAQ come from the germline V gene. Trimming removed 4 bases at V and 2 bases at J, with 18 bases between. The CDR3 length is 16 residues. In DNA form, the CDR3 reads TGTGCCAGCAGCTCCTCTTTGGGGCTCGGGACCTACGAGCAGTACTTC. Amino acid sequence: CASSSSLGLGTYEQYF.

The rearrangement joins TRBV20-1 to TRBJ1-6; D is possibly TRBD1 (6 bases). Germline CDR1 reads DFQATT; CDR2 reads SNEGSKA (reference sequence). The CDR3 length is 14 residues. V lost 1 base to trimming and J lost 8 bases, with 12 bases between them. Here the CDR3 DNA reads TGCAGTGCTAGAGGTGGCAGGGGTTATTCACCCCTCCACTTT. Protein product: CSARGGRGYSPLHF.

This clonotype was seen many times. CDR3 DNA sequence: TGCGCCAGCAGCTCATCGGGAGGACAAGGCGGGGTCTATGGCTACACCTTC. This encodes CASSSSGGQGGVYGYTF. The V call is TRBV4-1, the J call TRBJ1-2, with D tentatively TRBD1 (5 bases). V lost 5 bases, J lost 4 bases, and 23 bases lay in between. CDR1 is MGHRA and CDR2 is YSYEKL in the germline V gene. This CDR3 contains 17 residues.

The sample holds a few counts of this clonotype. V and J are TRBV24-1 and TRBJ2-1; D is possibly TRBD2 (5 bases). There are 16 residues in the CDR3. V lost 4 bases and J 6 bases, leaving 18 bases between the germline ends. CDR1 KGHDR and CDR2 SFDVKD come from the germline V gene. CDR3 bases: TGTGCCACCAGTGACCCGACCGGGCCGGGGATCAATGAGCAGTTCTTC. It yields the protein CATSDPTGPGINEQFF.

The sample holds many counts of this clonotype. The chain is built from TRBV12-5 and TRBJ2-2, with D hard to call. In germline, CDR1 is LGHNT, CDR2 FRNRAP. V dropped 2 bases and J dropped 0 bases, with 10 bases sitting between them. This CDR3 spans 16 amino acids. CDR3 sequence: CASGLKVDPNTGELFF. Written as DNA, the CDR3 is TGTGCTAGTGGTTTGAAGGTCGATCCGAACACCGGGGAGCTGTTTTTT.

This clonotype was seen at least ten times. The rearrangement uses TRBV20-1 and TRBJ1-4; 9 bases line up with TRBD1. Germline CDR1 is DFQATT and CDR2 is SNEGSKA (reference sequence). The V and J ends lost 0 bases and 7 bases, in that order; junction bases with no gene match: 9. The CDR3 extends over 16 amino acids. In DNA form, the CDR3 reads TGCAGTGCTAGAGATAAAGGACAGGGGAGTAGTGAAAAACTGTTTTTT. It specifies CSARDKGQGSSEKLFF.

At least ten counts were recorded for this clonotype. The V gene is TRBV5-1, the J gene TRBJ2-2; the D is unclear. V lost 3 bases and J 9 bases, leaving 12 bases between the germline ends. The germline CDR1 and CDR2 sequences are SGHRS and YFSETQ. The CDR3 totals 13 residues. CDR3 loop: CASSSTGYRELFF. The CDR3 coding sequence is TGCGCCAGCAGCTCTACGGGTTACCGGGAGCTGTTTTTT.

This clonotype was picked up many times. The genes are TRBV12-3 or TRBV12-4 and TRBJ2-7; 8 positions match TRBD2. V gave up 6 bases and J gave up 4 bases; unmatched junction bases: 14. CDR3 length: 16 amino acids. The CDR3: CASSRGASGSIYEQYF. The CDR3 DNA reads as TGTGCCAGCAGCCGGGGCGCCAGCGGGAGTATTTACGAGCAGTACTTC.

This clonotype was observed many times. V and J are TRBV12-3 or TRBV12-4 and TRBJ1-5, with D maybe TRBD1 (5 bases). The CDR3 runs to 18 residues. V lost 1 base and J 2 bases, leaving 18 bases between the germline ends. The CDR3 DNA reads TGTGCCAGCAGTTTAGTGGGATGGGGGTCGGGGGGCAATCAGCCCCAGCATTTT. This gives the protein CASSLVGWGSGGNQPQHF.

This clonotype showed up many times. CDR3 residues: CASSASLGSSYNEQFF. The CDR3 bases are TGTGCCAGCAGCGCCTCCCTAGGGAGCTCCTACAATGAGCAGTTCTTC. The J gene is TRBJ2-1, the V gene TRBV9; TRBD2 is a possible D gene (5 bases). Germline-derived CDR1 and CDR2 are SGDLS and YYNGEE. This CDR3 has 16 amino acids. V lost 3 bases to trimming and J lost 0 bases, with 13 bases between them.

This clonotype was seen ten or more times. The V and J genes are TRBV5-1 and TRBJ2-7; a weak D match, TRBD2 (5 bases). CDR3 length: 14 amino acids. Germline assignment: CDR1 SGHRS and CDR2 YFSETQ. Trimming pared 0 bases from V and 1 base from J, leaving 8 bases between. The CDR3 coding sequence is TGCGCCAGCAGCTTGGGTCGGGGTTCCTACGAGCAGTACTTC. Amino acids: CASSLGRGSYEQYF.

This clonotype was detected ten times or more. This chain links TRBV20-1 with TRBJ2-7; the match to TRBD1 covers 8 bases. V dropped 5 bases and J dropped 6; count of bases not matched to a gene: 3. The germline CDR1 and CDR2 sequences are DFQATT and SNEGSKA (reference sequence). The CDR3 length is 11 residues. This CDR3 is CSAGQGPEQYV. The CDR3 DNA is TGCAGTGCTGGACAGGGTCCCGAGCAGTACGTC.

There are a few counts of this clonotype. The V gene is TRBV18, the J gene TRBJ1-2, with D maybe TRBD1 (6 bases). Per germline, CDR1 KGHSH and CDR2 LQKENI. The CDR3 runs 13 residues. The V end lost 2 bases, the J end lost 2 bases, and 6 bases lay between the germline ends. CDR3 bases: TGTGCCAGCTCACCAACAGGGAACTATGGCTACACCTTC. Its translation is CASSPTGNYGYTF.

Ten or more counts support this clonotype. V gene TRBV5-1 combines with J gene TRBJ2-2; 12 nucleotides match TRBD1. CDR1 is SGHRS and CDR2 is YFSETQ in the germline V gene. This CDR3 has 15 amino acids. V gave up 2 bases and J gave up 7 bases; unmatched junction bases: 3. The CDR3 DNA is TGCGCCAGCAGCTTAGGGACAGGGGGCATCGGGGAGCTGTTTTTT. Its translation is CASSLGTGGIGELFF.

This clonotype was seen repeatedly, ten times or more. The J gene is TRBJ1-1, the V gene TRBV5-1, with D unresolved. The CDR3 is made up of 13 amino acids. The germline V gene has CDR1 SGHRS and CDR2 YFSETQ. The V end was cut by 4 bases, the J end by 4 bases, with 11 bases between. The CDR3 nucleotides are TGCGCCAGCAGCCTGGGGTCTGGCACTGAAGCTTTCTTT. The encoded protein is CASSLGSGTEAFF. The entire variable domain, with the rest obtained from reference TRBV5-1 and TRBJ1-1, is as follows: KAGVTQTPRYLIKTRGQQVTLSCSPISGHRSVSWYQQTPGQGLQFLFEYFSETQRNKGNFPGRFSGRQFSNSRSEMNVSTLELGDSALYLCASSLGSGTEAFFGQGTRLTVV.

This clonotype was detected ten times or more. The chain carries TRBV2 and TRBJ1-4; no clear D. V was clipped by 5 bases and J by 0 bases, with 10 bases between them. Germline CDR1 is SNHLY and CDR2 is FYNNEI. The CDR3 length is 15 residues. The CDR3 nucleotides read TGTGCCAGCAGTTCAGGAGGATCAACTAATGAAAAACTGTTTTTT. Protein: CASSSGGSTNEKLFF.

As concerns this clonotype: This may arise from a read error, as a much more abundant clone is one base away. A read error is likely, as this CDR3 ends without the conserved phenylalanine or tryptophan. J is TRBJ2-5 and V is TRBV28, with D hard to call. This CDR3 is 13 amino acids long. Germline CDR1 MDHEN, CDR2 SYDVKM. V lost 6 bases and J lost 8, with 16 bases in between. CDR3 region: CASSESPSHTQYL. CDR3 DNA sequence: TGTGCCAGCAGCGAAAGCCCGAGCCACACCCAGTACTTA.

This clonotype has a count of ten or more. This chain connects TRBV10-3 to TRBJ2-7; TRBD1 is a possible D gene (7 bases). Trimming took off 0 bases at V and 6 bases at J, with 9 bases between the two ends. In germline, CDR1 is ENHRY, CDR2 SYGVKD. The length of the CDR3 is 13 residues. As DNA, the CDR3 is TGTGCCATCAGTGAGTCGGAGGGGGCCGAGCAGTACTTC. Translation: CAISESEGAEQYF.